The present T cell receptor beta chain was sequenced within a study of T cells in Graves' hyperthyroidism and ophthalmopathy. This clonotype was seen ten or more times. What it recognizes is unknown. Study-level results: Model predictions of ophthalmopathy came a median 6.5 months before onset.

Amplified regions were TCR beta CDR3 sequences from RNA transcripts. The HTBI primer set served for first-round RT-PCR of the TCR CDR3. In TCRdb, the multiplex PCR reads were re-called with MiXCR into one record per CDR3 protein. The sample yields nearly 600,000 distinct CDR3 sequences, approximately 15% seen once. CDR3 length: 14 amino acids. Germline CDR1 reads GTSNPN; CDR2 reads SVGIG (reference sequence). With 3 bases removed from V and 2 bases from J, the gap between germline ends came to 10 bases. Sequencing was done on a sample of blood. This chain uses TRBV30 with TRBJ2-2; D might be TRBD2 (6 bases). This TCR came from a woman under 30 with Graves' ophthalmopathy. The CDR3 protein is CAWRRDGNTGELFF. CDR3 DNA sequence: TGTGCCTGGAGGCGGGATGGTAACACCGGGGAGCTGTTTTTT. Together with reference TRBV30 and TRBJ2-2, the CDR3 gives the full variable domain: SQTIHQWPATLVQPVGSPLSLECTVEGTSNPNLYWYRQAAGRGLQLLFYSVGIGQISSEVPQNLSASRPQDRQFILSSKKLLLSDSGFYLCAWRRDGNTGELFFGEGSRLTVL.